Given below is one TCR beta chain in context. Its antigen is currently unknown. This entry belongs to a study of OX40 agonist ivuxolimab in advanced cancers. Study-wide background: Patient treatment consisted of intravenous ivuxolimab administration every 2 weeks at 0.01 to 10 mg/kg.

Enrollment shut out patients with autoimmune disease history or systemic immunosuppression. Assay: immunoSEQ multiplex PCR; the TCRdb copy retains only in-frame clones and omits some. The table lists under 70,000 clones, around 89% of them singletons, with approximately 1.4% in the top ten. V was trimmed by 6 bases and J by 2 bases, leaving 13 bases between them. CDR3 length: 14 residues. Germline V CDR1 and CDR2: MNHEY, SMNVEV (reference sequence). General study results and limits: Mean expanded clone counts were higher in CD8+ than CD4+ T cells.

The gene calls are TRBV27 and TRBJ2-5; the D gene could be TRBD1 or TRBD2 (5 bases each). The clonotype originates from an adult with an advanced solid tumor such as melanoma, head and neck, liver or kidney cancer. Sequenced material: CD4+ or CD8+ T cells sorted from blood, taken in a trial of the OX40 agonist ivuxolimab. DNA for the CDR3: TGTGCCAGCAGGTCCCCGGGGCAGCAAGAGACCCAGTACTTC. Residues: CASRSPGQQETQYF.